This TCR beta chain was recovered during a study of T cell repertoires in cytomegalovirus infection. Study information: Based on public TCR beta signatures, there were indications of CMV infection and of a matching HLA type.

Only a few counts were recorded for this clonotype. What it recognizes is unknown. One entry per CDR3 protein results from TCRdb running MiXCR on the reads. The sample yields roughly 730,000 distinct CDR3 sequences, roughly 33% seen once. This CDR3 has 10 residues. Germline CDR1 and CDR2: SGHVS and FNYEAQ. Trimming stripped 5 bases from V and 6 bases from J, with 5 bases between. The origin of this receptor is a human donor in good health (CMV status not recorded). Some clones in this sample may be carry-over from other donors' samples. The V call is TRBV7-6, the J call TRBJ2-7; D ambiguous. The sequences come from cultured PBMCs, collected from culture after CMV antigen stimulation. CDR3 residues: CASSNAEQYF. The CDR3 region has the DNA TGTGCCAGCAGCAACGCCGAGCAGTACTTC.